This T cell receptor (beta chain) was sequenced for a study of memory B cells and T cells in multiple sclerosis (dated by TCRdb to the late 2010s). Some background on the complete study: The study compared the TCR beta repertoires of autoproliferating peripheral T cells with those of brain lesion-infiltrating T cells in multiple sclerosis patients. A couple of multiple sclerosis patients were included in the TCR sequencing because brain lesions obtained at autopsy or brain-infiltrating cells obtained from biopsy were available for them.

With respect to this clone: This clone's antigen is unknown. One base away there is no much larger clone; base qualities are not given.

What the authors observed across the whole study: Clone-set sizes differed between compartments, which influenced counts of shared clonotypes and required normalization.

Autoproliferating (CFSEdim) and non-proliferating (CFSEhi) T cell fractions were sequenced separately after stimulus-free culture of CFSE-labeled PBMCs. A total of 40 million to 60 million CFSE-labeled PBMCs were cultured for less than 8 days without stimulus, and replicate wells were then pooled. PBMCs were labeled with around 0.48 uM CFSE and were cultured without exogenous stimuli in serum-free AIM-V medium. PBMCs were isolated by Ficoll density gradient centrifugation and cryopreserved before use. Using a FACSAria III, live 7-AAD-negative cells were sorted, then washed with PBS and stored frozen at -80 degrees C as dry pellets. Genomic DNA was extracted, and the immunoSEQ Platform was used to amplify TCRbeta CDR3 regions from that DNA. The immunoSEQ assay used multiplex PCR together with high-throughput sequencing and a bioinformatics pipeline from the vendor. Per the original workflow: Non-productive sequences and CDR3s shorter than 4 amino acids were excluded, and clonotype frequencies were recalculated for each sample. Shared clonotypes were identified in immunoSEQ Analyzer 2.0 as identical CDR3 amino acid, V gene and J gene sequences. Repertoire overlap was normalized by dividing shared clonotype counts by the product of both clone-set sizes, scaled by 1000 into arbitrary units. As stored in TCRdb, this immuneACCESS dataset retains in-frame rearrangements with V and J assigned. A fraction of the clones does not appear; measured against another copy, unresolved V genes explain less than half of the discrepancy, and the remainder lacks a known reason. V and J calls and clone size come straight from that table; D and trimming were deduced from the DNA. The sample contains tens of thousands of clones, 86% of them found a single time. The biggest ten clones account for roughly 3% of the sample.

What was sequenced was PBMCs from blood kept in culture. The origin of this receptor is a human donor with multiple sclerosis.

The CDR3 reads CASSVGTGRVYEQYF. The sequenced DNA: TGTGCCAGCAGCGTAGGGACAGGGCGGGTCTACGAGCAGTACTTC. The sequence joins TRBV9 to TRBJ2-7; 8 bases in the junction line up with TRBD1. Including cysteine and phenylalanine, the CDR3 has 15 amino acids. CDR3 DNA only is kept here, 45 bases in frame from base 1. CDR1 is given as SGDLS and CDR2 as YYNGEE, both from the germline V gene. V trim: 0 bases; J trim: 3 bases; unmatched bases: 5. Reference TRBV9 and TRBJ2-7 proteins supply the regions before and after the CDR3; the full variable domain is: DSGVTQTPKHLITATGQRVTLRCSPRSGDLSVYWYQQSLDQGLQFLIQYYNGEERAKGNILERFSAQQFPDLHSELNLSSLELGDSALYFCASSVGTGRVYEQYFGPGTRLTVT.